These 20 T cell receptor beta chains were all obtained from the same sample, sequenced in a study of blood T cell repertoires in COVID-19. Sequenced by immunoSEQ multiplex PCR; TCRdb stores in-frame clones only, minus some. Of roughly 100,000 clones in the sample, 77% were seen once. Sequencing used peripheral blood. The receptors were sampled from a woman aged 80 or older with acute or convalescent COVID-19.

The chain employs TRBV7-9 and TRBJ1-2; 8 bases map to TRBD1. The length of the CDR3 is 14 residues. Germline values: CDR1 SEHNR, CDR2 FQNEAQ (reference sequence). J gave up 2 bases and V 3 bases, and 2 bases lay outside the gene matches. CDR3 sequence: CASSFGDRNYGYTF. The CDR3 nucleotides read TGTGCCAGCAGCTTTGGGGACAGGAACTATGGCTACACCTTC.

The J gene is TRBJ2-1, the V gene TRBV5-4, with 9 bases fitting TRBD1. The CDR3 is 16 residues long. CDR1 and CDR2 from the germline V gene are SGHNT and YYREEE (reference sequence). With 3 bases clipped from V and 1 base from J, the junction kept 5 bases outside the gene matches. CDR3 coding DNA: TGTGCCAGCAGCTGGCGACAGGGGGGATCCTACAATGAGCAGTTCTTC. Translated, it gives CASSWRQGGSYNEQFF.

The chain links TRBV19 to TRBJ1-4, with unresolved D. Germline V lookup: CDR1 LNHDA, CDR2 SQIVND (reference sequence). Trimming took 3 bases from V and 5 from J, leaving 10 bases between them. This CDR3 comprises 14 residues. CDR3 in DNA: TGTGCCAGTAGTATCAGTCGGGGAAATGAAAAACTGTTTTTT. The encoded protein is CASSISRGNEKLFF.

This clone was counted once. This sequence joins TRBV10-3 and TRBJ2-3; 13 bases line up with TRBD2. V gave up 5 bases and J gave up 0 bases; unmatched junction bases: 2. The CDR3 consists of 16 residues. Looked up from germline, CDR1 is ENHRY and CDR2 is SYGVKD. The CDR3: CAISQGLAGSTDTQYF. The CDR3 DNA is TGTGCCATCAGTCAGGGACTAGCGGGAAGCACAGATACGCAGTATTTT.

The chain employs TRBV15 and TRBJ2-3; TRBD1 might be the D (7 bases). This CDR3 has 15 amino acids. The germline V gene encodes CDR1 LNHNV and CDR2 YYDKDF (reference sequence). Trimming removed 5 bases at V and 3 bases at J, with 15 bases between. CDR3 amino acids: CATSPRDRRTDTQYF. CDR3 DNA sequence: TGTGCCACCAGCCCGCGGGACAGAAGAACAGATACGCAGTATTTT.

The chain links TRBV6-2 or TRBV6-3 to TRBJ2-1; no clear D. The length of the CDR3 is 12 residues. Trimming pared 0 bases from V and 9 bases from J, leaving 6 bases between. The germline CDR1 and CDR2 sequences are MNHEY and SVGEGT. For the CDR3, the DNA is TGTGCCAGCAGTTACTCGAAGAGTGAGCAGTTCTTC. Amino acid sequence: CASSYSKSEQFF.

This clone came up once. This chain's CDR3 is CASSPMGQSYGYTF. The CDR3 DNA sequence: TGTGCCAGCAGTCCCATGGGACAGAGCTATGGCTACACCTTC. The chain recombines TRBV27 with TRBJ1-2, with 7 nucleotides matching TRBD1. Trimming cost V 5 bases and J 4 bases; bases outside gene matches: 7. This CDR3 comprises 14 residues. The germline V gene has CDR1 MNHEY and CDR2 SMNVEV (reference sequence).

This sequence joins TRBV29-1 and TRBJ1-2; D not resolved. This CDR3 has 12 amino acids. V lost 6 bases, J lost 0 bases, and 8 bases lay in between. Germline CDR1 SQVTM, CDR2 ANQGSEA. Written as DNA, the CDR3 is TGCAGCGTGACACGAGCTAACTATGGCTACACCTTC. Protein: CSVTRANYGYTF.

The genes are TRBV3-1 (or the pseudogene TRBV3-2) and TRBJ1-6; D might be TRBD1 (5 bases). Germline loops: CDR1 LGHDT, CDR2 YNNKEL (reference sequence). This CDR3 region has 14 residues. The V end lost 2 bases, the J end lost 8 bases, and 10 bases lay between the germline ends. CDR3 sequence (DNA): TGTGCCAGCAGCCAACTCCGGGGGGATTCACCCCTCCACTTT. Encoded protein: CASSQLRGDSPLHF.

This chain joins TRBV5-6 and TRBJ1-2, with TRBD1 identical over 8 bases. The CDR3 is 15 residues long. J was trimmed by 10 bases and V by 0 bases; bases with no gene match: 11. Germline CDR1 and CDR2: SGHDT and YYEEEE. This CDR3 is CASSLDQSGQDFYTF. As DNA, the CDR3 is TGTGCCAGCAGCTTGGATCAATCGGGACAGGATTTCTACACCTTC.

This clone was seen just once. The chain combines TRBV6-2 or TRBV6-3 with TRBJ1-4, with 8 bases that match TRBD1. Germline V lookup: CDR1 MNHEY, CDR2 SVGEGT. With 6 bases clipped from V and 0 bases from J, the junction kept 9 bases outside the gene matches. CDR3 length equals 17 residues. The DNA for the CDR3 is TGTGCCAGCAGCCCGGACAGGGCGTATACAACTAATGAAAAACTGTTTTTT. This codes for CASSPDRAYTTNEKLFF.

This clone was observed a handful of times. The V gene is TRBV10-3, the J gene TRBJ1-6; no firm D call. Deletions cut 6 bases from V and 8 bases from J, with 11 bases between. This CDR3 is built from 13 residues. Germline CDR1 and CDR2: ENHRY and SYGVKD. CDR3 bases: TGTGCCATCAGGGGAGGGAAGGATTCACCCCTCCACTTT. This sequence encodes CAIRGGKDSPLHF.

The chain links TRBV5-1 to TRBJ1-1; D ambiguous. The CDR3 runs 15 residues. Germline values: CDR1 SGHRS, CDR2 YFSETQ. V was pared by 0 bases and J by 0 bases, with 9 bases between. The CDR3 region is CASSLGSLLNTEAFF. CDR3 coding DNA: TGCGCCAGCAGCTTGGGTAGCCTCTTGAACACTGAAGCTTTCTTT. Based on the CDR3 plus reference TRBV5-1 and TRBJ1-1, the full variable domain is KAGVTQTPRYLIKTRGQQVTLSCSPISGHRSVSWYQQTPGQGLQFLFEYFSETQRNKGNFPGRFSGRQFSNSRSEMNVSTLELGDSALYLCASSLGSLLNTEAFFGQGTRLTVV.

This chain connects TRBV12-3 or TRBV12-4 to TRBJ1-5; weak D call: TRBD1 (6 bases). V was cut by 5 bases and J by 7 bases, with 9 bases left in between. This CDR3 is 12 amino acids long. CDR3 DNA: TGTGCCAGCAGTAGGGACATACAGCCCCAGCATTTT. It yields the protein CASSRDIQPQHF.

This chain links TRBV7-8 with TRBJ2-1, with D possibly matching TRBD2 (7 bases). Germline CDR1 SGHVS, CDR2 FQNEAQ. The CDR3 has 15 residues. V was shortened by 1 base and J by 4 bases, with 11 bases between the two germline ends. The CDR3 nucleotides read TGTGCCAGCAGCTTAGAGGGGGGGCTTTACAATGAGCAGTTCTTC. Translated: CASSLEGGLYNEQFF.

This sequence joins TRBV11-1 and TRBJ1-2; TRBD1 aligns across 7 bases. The CDR3 is 14 residues long. J was trimmed by 3 bases and V by 4 bases; bases with no gene match: 5. Germline V gene sequence: CDR1 SGHAT, CDR2 FQDESV (reference sequence). The CDR3 nucleotides are TGTGCCAGCAGCTCGGCACAGGGGTACTATGGCTACACCTTC. Amino acid sequence: CASSSAQGYYGYTF.

The chain carries TRBV19 and TRBJ2-1, with 9 positions matching TRBD2. The CDR3 consists of 14 residues. Germline V gene sequence: CDR1 LNHDA, CDR2 SQIVND (reference sequence). V gave up 10 bases and J gave up 5 bases; unmatched junction bases: 9. The CDR3 DNA reads TGTGCCACCACTCTAGCGGGACGACACAATGAGCAGTTCTTC. This encodes CATTLAGRHNEQFF.

This sequence joins TRBV30 and TRBJ1-4; possibly TRBD1 for D (6 bases). Looked up from germline, CDR1 is GTSNPN and CDR2 is SVGIG (reference sequence). The CDR3 has 15 amino acids. V was pared by 0 bases and J by 7 bases, with 15 bases between. Here the CDR3 DNA reads TGTGCCTGGAGTGTACAAAGGGGGTTTAGTGAAAAACTGTTTTTT. Amino acid sequence: CAWSVQRGFSEKLFF.

The chain carries TRBV11-2 and TRBJ2-6; no clear D gene. Germline V lookup: CDR1 SGHAT, CDR2 FQNNGV. The CDR3 runs 17 residues. The germline V and J ends were trimmed by 1 base and 0 bases, with 10 bases remaining between them. The CDR3 is CASSLAPSTSGANVLTF. The CDR3 nucleotides are TGTGCCAGCAGCTTAGCCCCGAGTACCTCTGGGGCCAACGTCCTGACTTTC.

V is TRBV28 and J is TRBJ1-4; a weak D match, TRBD1 (5 bases). The CDR3 sequence is 14 residues long. CDR1 is MDHEN, CDR2 SYDVKM, per germline. The V and J ends lost 5 bases and 0 bases respectively, with 7 bases between them. The CDR3 here is CASSPGSTNEKLFF. In DNA, the CDR3 is TGTGCCAGCAGTCCAGGGTCAACTAATGAAAAACTGTTTTTT.